This TCR beta chain was recovered during a study of shared T cell receptors in the human thymus. The protocol was immunoSEQ multiplex PCR, while the TCRdb copy is restricted to in-frame clones and leaves out a portion. The repertoire consists of some 640,000 clones, with around 87% occurring once and the leading ten covering 0.0094%. Separately, the same data were catalogued under a study of human thymus T cells.

The sample consisted of thymocytes. This sequence originates from a boy under two years old with a congenital heart defect.

The CDR3 sequence is CATSIQGMETQYF. The DNA of the CDR3 is TGTGCCACCAGCATTCAGGGGATGGAGACCCAGTACTTC. The chain joins TRBV15 to TRBJ2-5; D is perhaps TRBD1 (6 bases). Germline CDR1 and CDR2: LNHNV and YYDKDF (reference sequence). The V end was cut by 4 bases, the J end by 5 bases, with 11 bases between. This CDR3 has 13 amino acids.